The entry below describes one T cell receptor beta chain. The antigen remains undetermined. This specimen belongs to a study of T cell responses to AZD1222 COVID-19 vaccine. CDR3 length: 16 amino acids. With V trimmed by 2 bases and J by 7 bases, 10 bases remained unmatched. From germline, CDR1 is MNHNS and CDR2 SASEGT. The study's findings and limits: Just a handful of people given AZD1222 tested seropositive at baseline. There were repertoire samples only from the period after the peak T cell response. Clonal diversity was possibly underestimated, and white British individuals and females predominated among donors.

Assay: immunoSEQ multiplex PCR; the TCRdb copy retains only in-frame clones and omits some. The profile shows 100,000 or so clones, over 75% of them singletons. This TCR was sampled from an adult in good health. The chain combines TRBV6-1 with TRBJ1-5; 8 bases line up with TRBD1. The sample consisted of peripheral blood, taken on day 0 of MenACWY control vaccination. The CDR3 sequence: CASSETYQGARQPQHF. DNA of the CDR3: TGTGCCAGCAGTGAAACCTACCAGGGGGCGAGGCAGCCCCAGCATTTT.